These 2 T cell receptor beta chains came from one sample sequenced in a study of blood T cell repertoires in COVID-19. Measured with immunoSEQ multiplex PCR; TCRdb has only the in-frame clones, and not every one. The repertoire holds around 300,000 clones, with roughly 89% as singletons. The sequencing sample was made of PBMCs or T cells enriched from blood (not recorded which). Receptor source: a woman aged 18-30 years with acute COVID-19.

The chain joins TRBV29-1 to TRBJ2-2, with 9 bases fitting TRBD2. The junction had 14 bases not matched to a gene; V was cut back by 7 bases and J by 5 bases. Per germline, CDR1 SQVTM and CDR2 ANQGSEA. The CDR3 runs 16 residues. CDR3 DNA sequence: TGCAGCGCTGTGTTCGGGCGGGAGGGCCGGACCGGGGAGCTGTTTTTT. It yields the protein CSAVFGREGRTGELFF.

A note on this clone: An end of the junction does not agree with germline; a read error may underlie this. CDR3 sequence (DNA): TGTGCCATCATGTCCGGGTCCAGCACATATACGCAGTATTTT. Translating it yields CAIMSGSSTYTQYF. The V gene is TRBV10-3, the J gene TRBJ2-3; D gene ambiguous. The length of the CDR3 is 14 residues. Germline CDR1 and CDR2: ENHRY and SYGVKD.